The rows below give T cell receptor beta chains drawn from one sample of a study of OX40 agonist ivuxolimab in advanced cancers. Assay used: immunoSEQ multiplex PCR; TCRdb lists only in-frame clones, some missing. The table records about 84,000 clones, about 94% of them present only once. Here the sequenced sample was CD4+ or CD8+ T cells sorted from blood, taken in a trial of the OX40 agonist ivuxolimab. The receptors were sampled from an adult with an advanced solid tumor such as melanoma, head and neck, liver or kidney cancer. The CDR3 runs from the conserved cysteine through the conserved F or W.

v_gene | CDR3aa
TRBV7-6 | CASSLEVALNTGELFF
TRBV28 | CASSSGTSGRETQYF
TRBV9 | CASSVGAGGPTSYEQYF
TRBV7-9 | CASSFGPLSYGGKFF
TRBV27 | CASSTRGAGELFF
TRBV2 | CASSPTGTSTDTQYF
TRBV6-1 | CASSQGKGFSNQPQHF
TRBV5-8 | CASSLGQGPNTEAFF
TRBV29-1 | CSVEGGGSTKDYTF
TRBV7-2 | CASSLQGYEQYF
TRBV7-9 | CASSLPPTGVSYEQYF
TRBV6-5 | CASSVRGMNTEAFF
TRBV6-5 | CASSFGAIPYEQYF
TRBV6-6 | CASSYSTETGGNEQFF
TRBV30 | CAWSTGTSNQPQHF